The rows below give T cell receptor beta chains drawn from one sample of a study of blood T cell repertoires in COVID-19. This table comes from immunoSEQ multiplex PCR, and its TCRdb copy is limited to in-frame clones, with some not included. The table shows some 130,000 clones, with around 80% occurring only once. Sequenced input: peripheral blood. The receptors derive from a man in his sixties who had recovered from COVID-19. The CDR3 runs from the conserved cysteine through the conserved F or W.

J | V | length | CDR3
TRBJ2-3 | TRBV18 | 14 | CASSADRGTDTQYF
TRBJ2-1 | TRBV27 | 15 | CASSFEGAAYNEQFF
TRBJ1-4 | TRBV7-9 | 15 | CASSLDRGRDEKLFF
TRBJ1-4 | TRBV28 | 14 | CASSQTGVNEKLFF
TRBJ1-1 | TRBV4-3 | 13 | CASSQSSDREPFF
TRBJ1-6 | TRBV18 | 16 | CASSPSQNSYNSPLHF
TRBJ2-5 | TRBV5-8 | 14 | CASSLVTVKETQYF
TRBJ2-5 | TRBV4-1 | 14 | CASSSGGGRETQYF
TRBJ2-2 | TRBV14 | 13 | CASSQVVTGELFF
TRBJ2-7 | TRBV28 | 13 | CASRDRGSVEQYF
TRBJ2-7 | TRBV5-1 | 15 | CASSDGTGGKDEQYF
TRBJ2-3 | TRBV19 | 19 | CASSPMGTSGRANTDTQYF
TRBJ2-3 | TRBV2 | 14 | CASGGLASTDTQYF
TRBJ1-5 | TRBV2 | 14 | CASSGTADSWPQHF
TRBJ2-1 | TRBV11-3 | 15 | CASSSRQGLKDEQFF
TRBJ1-1 | TRBV4-1 | 16 | CASSQDYDRGNTEAFF
TRBJ2-5 | TRBV7-2 | 17 | CASSLSSGGGYQETQYF
TRBJ1-1 | TRBV4-3 | 15 | CASSQDARGGTEAFF
TRBJ2-7 | TRBV5-6 | 18 | CASSLGDRGLLVSYEQYF
TRBJ2-1 | TRBV13 | 15 | CASSLKRESFNEQFF
TRBJ2-3 | TRBV28 | 16 | CASSHLAGEGTDTQYF
TRBJ1-2 | TRBV4-1 | 14 | CASSQTTGDYGYTF
TRBJ1-3 | TRBV13 | 18 | CASSLTVYRGTSGNTIYF
TRBJ1-1 | TRBV5-4 | 14 | CASSLGGRVTEAFF
TRBJ1-6 | TRBV12-3/TRBV12-4 | 12 | CASGTEHSPLHF
TRBJ2-3 | TRBV3-1/TRBV3-2 | 17 | CASSPGGGAPSTDTQYF
TRBJ1-1 | TRBV30 | 14 | CASQRGNANTEAFF
TRBJ2-3 | TRBV4-2 | 16 | CASSQERGGGTDTQYF
TRBJ2-5 | TRBV6-5 | 15 | CASSMDRGRGETQYF
TRBJ1-5 | TRBV2 | 14 | CASSVRGLGQPQHF
TRBJ2-7 | TRBV5-6 | 13 | CASSLDRGNEQYF
TRBJ2-1 | TRBV4-2 | 16 | CASSQGGGRAGNEQFF
TRBJ2-1 | TRBV28 | 14 | CASSLHVQYNEQFF
TRBJ2-7 | TRBV10-3 | 14 | CAISDGQGDYEQYF
TRBJ2-5 | TRBV7-9 | 12 | CASSFSRQGKYF
TRBJ1-5 | TRBV13 | 15 | CASSLGRGAGQPQHF
TRBJ1-1 | TRBV4-2 | 15 | CASSQEIGANTEAFF
TRBJ2-7 | TRBV28 | 14 | CASSLRDRVWEQYF
TRBJ1-2 | TRBV2 | 14 | CASSATGVNYGYTF